The 27 T cell receptor beta chains presented below share a single source sample, sequenced in a study of CD8 T cells in ankylosing spondylitis. One entry per CDR3 protein results from TCRdb running MiXCR on the 5' RACE reads. The table shows tens of thousands of distinct CDR3 sequences, with 5.3% occurring only once. The sample comprised blood, either unsorted or a sorted T cell fraction (not recorded which). The receptors here all came from a male donor with ankylosing spondylitis or in good health (not recorded which).

In regard to this clonotype: The junction does not match germline at one end; this may be a read error. The chain uses TRBV20-1 and TRBJ1-4; D is perhaps TRBD1 (5 bases). The V gene's germline CDR1 is DFQATT and CDR2 SNEGSKA (reference sequence). The CDR3 covers 16 residues. The CDR3 reads CCARAASGGPIEKLFF. CDR3 nucleotides: TGCTGTGCTAGAGCCGCCTCCGGGGGACCTATTGAAAAACTGTTTTTT.

There are many counts of this clonotype. An end of the junction does not agree with germline; a read error may underlie this. The chain combines TRBV11-2 with TRBJ2-1, with 8 bases that match TRBD2. Germline V gene data show CDR1 as SGHAT and CDR2 as FQNNGV. The CDR3 is 13 residues long. The CDR3 loop reads CASSLEVGGLGVF. Here the CDR3 DNA reads TGTGCCAGCAGCTTAGAAGTTGGGGGACTAGGGGTCTTC.

This clonotype has a count of ten or more. The chain combines TRBV11-2 with TRBJ1-5; the match to TRBD1 covers 8 bases. Germline CDR1 and CDR2: SGHAT and FQNNGV. V trimming: 1 base; J trimming: 1 base; junction bases outside the gene matches: 9. CDR3 size: 18 residues. The CDR3, as DNA: TGTGCCAGCAGCTTAGGGTCGTCAGGGGGCCCCAGCAATCAGCCCCAGCATTTT. This codes for CASSLGSSGGPSNQPQHF.

This clonotype was counted many times. V and J are TRBV4-3 and TRBJ2-7, with TRBD1 matching over 7 bases. The CDR3 consists of 15 residues. Germline V gene sequence: CDR1 LGHNA, CDR2 YSLEER. Trimming removed 3 bases from V and 1 base from J; junction bases left unmatched: 6. The DNA of the CDR3 is TGCGCCAGCAGCCAGGCCACAGGGGATTCCTACGAGCAGTACTTC. This encodes CASSQATGDSYEQYF.

This clonotype has at least ten counts. The chain employs TRBV4-2 and TRBJ1-6; maybe TRBD1 (6 bases). The CDR3 extends over 16 amino acids. V lost 4 bases, J lost 5 bases, and 15 bases lay in between. The germline gives CDR1 LGHNA, CDR2 YNFKEQ. The CDR3 region has the DNA TGTGCCAGCAGCCGCAGTAGGGCAGGGGATAATTCACCCCTCCACTTT. Residues: CASSRSRAGDNSPLHF.

This clonotype was detected ten times or more. The chain employs TRBV19 and TRBJ2-1; TRBD1 matches 9 bases. J lost 8 bases, V lost 5 bases, and 13 bases had no gene match. Germline CDR1 is LNHDA and CDR2 is SQIVND (reference sequence). The CDR3 consists of 16 residues. The CDR3 nucleotides read TGTGCCAGTAGTCTCCAAGACAGGGGGGTTCGGTATGAGCAGTTCTTC. It yields the protein CASSLQDRGVRYEQFF.

The sample holds many counts of this clonotype. The chain carries TRBV6-2 or TRBV6-3 and TRBJ1-1; a possible D gene is TRBD1 (5 bases). The V gene lost 0 bases and the J gene lost 7 bases, with 9 bases spanning the gap. CDR1 and CDR2 from the germline V gene are MNHEY and SVGEGT. This CDR3 has 13 residues. The CDR3 DNA reads TGTGCCAGCAGTTACTCGGGACTCGGTGAAGCTTTCTTT. Translation: CASSYSGLGEAFF.

This clonotype was seen repeatedly, ten times or more. This chain links TRBV4-1 with TRBJ1-4; D gene unclear. The CDR3 consists of 13 residues. Trimming removed 0 bases from V and 8 bases from J, with 7 bases in between. Per the germline V gene, CDR1 is MGHRA and CDR2 is YSYEKL. Here the CDR3 DNA reads TGCGCCAGCAGCCAAGATGTGGGAGAAAAACTGTTTTTT. Translating gives CASSQDVGEKLFF.

In its sample, this clonotype was seen many times. DNA for the CDR3: TGTGCCAGCAACCTAGGGGTGGACTCACCCCTCCACTTT. This encodes CASNLGVDSPLHF. The V call is TRBV12-3 or TRBV12-4, the J call TRBJ1-6, with D maybe TRBD1 (5 bases). Trimming removed 7 bases from V and 10 bases from J, with 14 bases in between. This CDR3 contains 13 residues.

This clonotype turned up a few times. The rearrangement links TRBV5-1 to TRBJ2-5; 10 bases line up with TRBD2. The germline V gene encodes CDR1 SGHRS and CDR2 YFSETQ. Unmatched junction bases numbered 2, after V lost 1 base and J lost 2 bases. The CDR3 contains 15 residues. The CDR3 here is CASSLTSGEQETQYF. CDR3 DNA sequence: TGCGCCAGCAGCTTGACTAGCGGGGAGCAAGAGACCCAGTACTTC.

In its sample, this clonotype was seen many times. This rearrangement joins TRBV5-1 to TRBJ1-2; D is perhaps TRBD1 (5 bases). The CDR3 loop spans 14 amino acids. V gave up 4 bases and J gave up 3 bases, with 13 bases separating them. The germline V gene has CDR1 SGHRS and CDR2 YFSETQ. CDR3 DNA: TGCGCCAGCAGCGGGAACGGACAATACTATGGCTACACCTTC. This encodes CASSGNGQYYGYTF.

This clonotype occurred a few times. The rearrangement joins TRBV20-1 to TRBJ2-1; D unclear. The CDR3 spans 16 residues. With 8 bases removed from V and 4 bases from J, the gap between germline ends came to 24 bases. The V gene's germline CDR1 is DFQATT and CDR2 SNEGSKA (reference sequence). CDR3 nucleotide sequence: TGCAGTTCCTGGGGTGACTCTCCGGGCTATTACAATGAGCAGTTCTTC. As protein: CSSWGDSPGYYNEQFF.

This clonotype was recorded at least ten times. This sequence joins TRBV5-1 and TRBJ2-1; 10 positions agree with TRBD1. CDR1 and CDR2 from the germline V gene are SGHRS and YFSETQ. Trimming took 7 bases from V and 9 from J; bases not matched to a gene: 13. CDR3 length equals 15 residues. Here the CDR3 DNA reads TGCGCCAGCGGAGCCTCGGGACAGGGGACGGGTGAGCAGTTCTTC. Its translation: CASGASGQGTGEQFF.

Of note for this clonotype: A read error is possible here, since a much larger clone lies one base away. The chain combines TRBV15 with TRBJ2-5; the D call may be TRBD1 or TRBD2 (5 bases each). Germline CDR1 LNHNV, CDR2 YYDKDF (reference sequence). The CDR3 contains 17 residues. In DNA, the CDR3 is TGTGCCAACAGCAGACGGAAATTTGTGGGACCCGAAGAGACCCAGTACTTC. It yields the protein CANSRRKFVGPEETQYF.

Note on this clonotype: A much more abundant neighbour one base away suggests this may be a read error. The chain uses TRBV20-1 and TRBJ1-1; possibly TRBD1 for D (5 bases). This CDR3 is built from 15 residues. CDR1 and CDR2 from the germline V gene are DFQATT and SNEGSKA (reference sequence). Trimming pared 2 bases from V and 0 bases from J, leaving 13 bases between. DNA of the CDR3: TGCAGTGCTAGACACCGGGGACGGCTGAACACTGAAGCTTTCTTT. It codes for CSARHRGRLNTEAFF.

This clonotype was recorded many times. The CDR3 protein is CASSRDSMGGNTIYF. CDR3 in DNA: TGTGCCAGCAGCAGGGACAGTATGGGAGGAAACACCATATATTTT. The chain combines TRBV7-2 with TRBJ1-3; the match to TRBD1 covers 7 bases. The V gene's germline CDR1 is SGHTA and CDR2 FQGNSA. This CDR3 contains 15 residues. J gave up 4 bases and V 5 bases, and 8 bases lay outside the gene matches. Full variable domain (remainder filled in from reference TRBV7-2 and TRBJ1-3): GAGVSQSPSNKVTEKGKDVELRCDPISGHTALYWYRQSLGQGLEFLIYFQGNSAPDKSGLPSDRFSAERTGGSVSTLTIQRTQQEDSAVYLCASSRDSMGGNTIYFGEGSWLTVV.

This clonotype was found many times. V is TRBV24-1 and J is TRBJ2-6, with D possibly matching TRBD2 (5 bases). CDR3 length: 18 residues. The V and J ends lost 4 bases and 0 bases respectively, with 15 bases between them. Per germline, CDR1 KGHDR and CDR2 SFDVKD. CDR3 sequence (DNA): TGTGCCACCAGTGACCCCAGCGGCGGAAGCTCTGGGGCCAACGTCCTGACTTTC. It encodes CATSDPSGGSSGANVLTF.

At least ten counts were recorded for this clonotype. The J gene is TRBJ2-1, the V gene TRBV7-2; D is undetermined. Per germline, CDR1 SGHTA and CDR2 FQGNSA. There are 15 residues in the CDR3. V dropped 5 bases and J dropped 0 bases, with 11 bases sitting between them. As DNA, the CDR3 is TGTGCCAGCAGCACCGGGCACCCCTCCTACAATGAGCAGTTCTTC. Its translation is CASSTGHPSYNEQFF.

This clonotype was observed many times. V is TRBV28 and J is TRBJ2-3; D unresolved. V gave up 3 bases and J gave up 4 bases, with 5 bases separating them. The CDR3 is 12 amino acids. The V gene's germline CDR1 is MDHEN and CDR2 SYDVKM. The CDR3 region is CASSLRADTQYF. CDR3 nucleotides: TGTGCCAGCAGTTTGCGAGCAGATACGCAGTATTTT.

The chain uses TRBV7-6 and TRBJ2-3, with a possible D match to TRBD1 (5 bases). Per germline, CDR1 SGHVS and CDR2 FNYEAQ. This CDR3 comprises 14 residues. V was cut by 2 bases and J by 6 bases, with 12 bases left in between. CDR3 protein: CASSLHPGQDTQYF. The CDR3 DNA reads as TGTGCCAGCAGCTTACACCCAGGGCAGGATACGCAGTATTTT.

This clonotype was seen ten or more times. The J gene is TRBJ2-1, the V gene TRBV20-1; no firm D call. CDR1 is DFQATT, CDR2 SNEGSKA, per germline (reference sequence). The CDR3 covers 11 residues. Trimming took 0 bases from V and 7 from J, leaving 4 bases between them. This CDR3 reads CSARERNEQFF. In DNA, the CDR3 is TGCAGTGCTAGAGAGAGAAATGAGCAGTTCTTC.

This clonotype was observed many times. V usage is TRBV29-1 and J usage is TRBJ2-3; D unclear. The CDR3 has 14 amino acids. Germline loops: CDR1 SQVTM, CDR2 ANQGSEA. Trimming pared 4 bases from V and 4 bases from J, leaving 15 bases between. The CDR3 loop is CSVAAQDLADTQYF. The CDR3 bases are TGCAGCGTTGCGGCGCAGGATTTGGCAGATACGCAGTATTTT.

At least ten counts were recorded for this clonotype. The chain carries TRBV9 and TRBJ2-5; D not resolved. V lost 0 bases, J lost 3 bases, and 3 bases lay in between. Germline V gives CDR1 SGDLS, CDR2 YYNGEE. The CDR3 covers 12 residues. The DNA of the CDR3 is TGTGCCAGCAGCGTAGACGAAGAGACCCAGTACTTC. It is translated as CASSVDEETQYF.

This clonotype was recorded many times. This sequence joins TRBV20-1 and TRBJ1-2; D may be TRBD1 (5 bases). Germline assignment: CDR1 DFQATT and CDR2 SNEGSKA (reference sequence). The CDR3 has 15 residues. V was pared by 0 bases and J by 3 bases, with 14 bases between. The CDR3 region is CSARDSGQGDYGYTF. CDR3 coding DNA: TGCAGTGCTAGAGATTCAGGTCAGGGTGACTATGGCTACACCTTC.

This clonotype showed up many times. CDR3 sequence reads: CASSARLPGQDSGNTIYF. CDR3 DNA: TGTGCCAGCAGCGCTCGGCTCCCGGGACAAGACTCTGGAAACACCATATATTTT. The chain joins TRBV28 to TRBJ1-3; D may be TRBD1 (6 bases). In germline, CDR1 is MDHEN, CDR2 SYDVKM. CDR3 length: 18 amino acids. V was pared by 6 bases and J by 0 bases, with 21 bases between.

This clonotype was picked up many times. The rearrangement joins TRBV19 to TRBJ2-5, with 8 bases aligning to TRBD1. CDR1 LNHDA and CDR2 SQIVND come from the germline V gene (reference sequence). The V segment lost 2 bases and the J segment 2 bases; nucleotides outside the gene matches: 1. This CDR3 comprises 14 residues. For the CDR3, the DNA is TGTGCCAGTAGTATACAGGGGGCGCAAGAGACCCAGTACTTC. Protein product: CASSIQGAQETQYF.

This clonotype appeared many times. The V and J genes are TRBV6-4 and TRBJ2-6; 7 nucleotides line up with TRBD1. Germline V gene data show CDR1 as MRHNA and CDR2 as SNTAGT. This CDR3 spans 17 amino acids. Unmatched junction bases numbered 6, after V lost 2 bases and J lost 2 bases. As DNA, the CDR3 is TGTGCCAGCAGTGACAGCAGGGGGAGCCCTGGGGCCAACGTCCTGACTTTC. This codes for CASSDSRGSPGANVLTF.